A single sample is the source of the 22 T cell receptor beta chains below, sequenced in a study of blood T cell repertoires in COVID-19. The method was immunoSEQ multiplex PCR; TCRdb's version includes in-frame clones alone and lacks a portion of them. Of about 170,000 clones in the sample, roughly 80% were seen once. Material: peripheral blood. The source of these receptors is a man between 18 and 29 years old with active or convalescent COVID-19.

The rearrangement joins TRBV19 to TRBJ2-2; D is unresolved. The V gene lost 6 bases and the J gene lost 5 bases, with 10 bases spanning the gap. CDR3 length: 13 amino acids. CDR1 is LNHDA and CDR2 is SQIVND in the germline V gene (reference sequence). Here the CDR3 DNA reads TGTGCCAGTAGCGCTAAACCTACCGGGGAGCTGTTTTTT. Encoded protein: CASSAKPTGELFF. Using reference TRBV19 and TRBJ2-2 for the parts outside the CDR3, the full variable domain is DGGITQSPKYLFRKEGQNVTLSCEQNLNHDAMYWYRQDPGQGLRLIYYSQIVNDFQKGDIAEGYSVSREKKESFPLTVTSAQKNPTAFYLCASSAKPTGELFFGEGSRLTVL.

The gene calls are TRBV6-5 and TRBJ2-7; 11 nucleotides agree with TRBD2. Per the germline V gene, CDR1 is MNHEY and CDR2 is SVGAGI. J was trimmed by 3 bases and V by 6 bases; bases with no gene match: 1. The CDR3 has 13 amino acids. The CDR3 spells CASRGTSGYEQYF. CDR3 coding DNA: TGTGCCAGCAGGGGGACTAGCGGCTACGAGCAGTACTTC.

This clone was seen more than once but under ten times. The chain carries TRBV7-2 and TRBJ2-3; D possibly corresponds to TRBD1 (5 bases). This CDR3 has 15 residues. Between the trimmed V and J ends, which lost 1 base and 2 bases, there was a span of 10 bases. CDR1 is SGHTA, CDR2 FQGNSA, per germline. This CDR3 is CASSLGGQPTDTQYF. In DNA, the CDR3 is TGTGCCAGCAGCTTAGGGGGCCAACCCACAGATACGCAGTATTTT.

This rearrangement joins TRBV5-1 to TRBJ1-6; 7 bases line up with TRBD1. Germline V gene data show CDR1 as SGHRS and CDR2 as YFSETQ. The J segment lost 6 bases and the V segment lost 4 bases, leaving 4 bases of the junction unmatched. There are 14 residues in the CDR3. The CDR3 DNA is TGCGCCAGCAGCCCCGGACAGGCTAATTCACCCCTCCACTTT. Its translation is CASSPGQANSPLHF. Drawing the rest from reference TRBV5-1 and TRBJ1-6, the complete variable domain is KAGVTQTPRYLIKTRGQQVTLSCSPISGHRSVSWYQQTPGQGLQFLFEYFSETQRNKGNFPGRFSGRQFSNSRSEMNVSTLELGDSALYLCASSPGQANSPLHFGNGTRLTVT.

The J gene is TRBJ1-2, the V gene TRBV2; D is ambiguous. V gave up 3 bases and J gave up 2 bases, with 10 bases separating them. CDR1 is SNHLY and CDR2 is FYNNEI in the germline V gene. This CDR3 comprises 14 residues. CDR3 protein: CASSDRRVNYGYTF. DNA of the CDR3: TGTGCCAGCAGTGACAGGAGGGTGAACTATGGCTACACCTTC.

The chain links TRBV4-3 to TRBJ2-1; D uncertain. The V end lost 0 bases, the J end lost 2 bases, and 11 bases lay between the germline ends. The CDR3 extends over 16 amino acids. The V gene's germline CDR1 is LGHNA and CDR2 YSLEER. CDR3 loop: CASSQDERPTYNEQFF. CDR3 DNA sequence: TGCGCCAGCAGCCAAGATGAGAGGCCCACCTACAATGAGCAGTTCTTC.

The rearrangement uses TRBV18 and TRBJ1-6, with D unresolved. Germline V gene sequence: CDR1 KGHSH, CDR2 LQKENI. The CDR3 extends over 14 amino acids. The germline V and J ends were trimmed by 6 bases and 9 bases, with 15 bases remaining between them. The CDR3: CASSPPGSTSPLHF. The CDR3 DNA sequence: TGTGCCAGCTCCCCCCCGGGTTCCACTTCACCCCTCCACTTT.

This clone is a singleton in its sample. CDR3 bases: TGCGCCAGCAGCTCTCCAGTGTACAATGAGCAGTTCTTC. This codes for CASSSPVYNEQFF. The genes are TRBV5-1 and TRBJ2-1; D not certain. This CDR3 is 13 amino acids long. Germline CDR1 is SGHRS and CDR2 is YFSETQ. Deletions cut 3 bases from V and 4 bases from J, with 8 bases between. The full variable domain, rest sourced from reference TRBV5-1 and TRBJ2-1, is KAGVTQTPRYLIKTRGQQVTLSCSPISGHRSVSWYQQTPGQGLQFLFEYFSETQRNKGNFPGRFSGRQFSNSRSEMNVSTLELGDSALYLCASSSPVYNEQFFGPGTRLTVL.

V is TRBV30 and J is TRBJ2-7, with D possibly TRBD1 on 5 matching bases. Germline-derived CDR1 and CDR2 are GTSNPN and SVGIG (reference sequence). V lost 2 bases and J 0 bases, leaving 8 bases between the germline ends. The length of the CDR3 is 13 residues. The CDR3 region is CAWSPGNSYEQYF. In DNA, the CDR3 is TGTGCCTGGAGTCCAGGGAACTCCTACGAGCAGTACTTC.

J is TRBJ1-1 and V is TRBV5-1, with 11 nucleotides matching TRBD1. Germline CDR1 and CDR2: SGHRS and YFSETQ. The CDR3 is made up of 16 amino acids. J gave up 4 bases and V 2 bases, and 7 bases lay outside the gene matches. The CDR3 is CASSFAGTGGGTEAFF. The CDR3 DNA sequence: TGCGCCAGCAGCTTCGCAGGGACAGGGGGTGGCACTGAAGCTTTCTTT.

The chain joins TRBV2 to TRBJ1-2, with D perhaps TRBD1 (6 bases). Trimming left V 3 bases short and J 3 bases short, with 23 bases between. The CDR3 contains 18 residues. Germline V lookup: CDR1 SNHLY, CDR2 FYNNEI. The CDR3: CASSEFGDTLIVDYGYTF. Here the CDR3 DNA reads TGTGCCAGCAGTGAGTTTGGGGACACGCTTATAGTTGACTATGGCTACACCTTC.

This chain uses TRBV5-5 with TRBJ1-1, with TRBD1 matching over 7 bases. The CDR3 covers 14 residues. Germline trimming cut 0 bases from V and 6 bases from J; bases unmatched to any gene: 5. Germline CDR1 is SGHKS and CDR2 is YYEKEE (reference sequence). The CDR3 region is CASSLVTGQAEAFF. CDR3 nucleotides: TGTGCCAGCAGCTTGGTAACCGGACAGGCTGAAGCTTTCTTT. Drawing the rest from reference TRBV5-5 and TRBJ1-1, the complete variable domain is DAGVTQSPTHLIKTRGQQVTLRCSPISGHKSVSWYQQVLGQGPQFIFQYYEKEERGRGNFPDRFSARQFPNYSSELNVNALLLGDSALYLCASSLVTGQAEAFFGQGTRLTVV.

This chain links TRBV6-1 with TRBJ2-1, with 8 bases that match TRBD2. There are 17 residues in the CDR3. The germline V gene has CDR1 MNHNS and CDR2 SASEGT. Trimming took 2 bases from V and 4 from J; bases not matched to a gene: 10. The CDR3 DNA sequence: TGTGCCAGCAGTGAAAATCGGGGGGGCACCTTATACAATGAGCAGTTCTTC. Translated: CASSENRGGTLYNEQFF.

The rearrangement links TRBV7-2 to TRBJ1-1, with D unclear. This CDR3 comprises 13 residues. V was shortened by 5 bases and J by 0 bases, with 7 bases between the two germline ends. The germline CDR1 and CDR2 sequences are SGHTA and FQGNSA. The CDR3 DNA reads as TGTGCCAGCAGCACGCGCCTGAACACTGAAGCTTTCTTT. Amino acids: CASSTRLNTEAFF.

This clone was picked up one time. The CDR3 DNA reads TGTGCCAGCAGCGTAGGGACTAGCGGGGGGGCCACAGATACGCAGTATTTT. Amino acids: CASSVGTSGGATDTQYF. The rearrangement uses TRBV11-3 and TRBJ2-3; TRBD2 aligns across 16 bases. The CDR3 consists of 17 residues. J gave up 2 bases and V 5 bases, and 4 bases lay outside the gene matches. Germline CDR1 reads SGHNT; CDR2 reads YENEEA.

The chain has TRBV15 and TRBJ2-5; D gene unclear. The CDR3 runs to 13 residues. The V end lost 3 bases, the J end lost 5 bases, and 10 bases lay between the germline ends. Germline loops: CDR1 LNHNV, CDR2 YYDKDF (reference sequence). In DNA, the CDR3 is TGTGCCACCAGCAGGAGGATAGCCGAGACCCAGTACTTC. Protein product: CATSRRIAETQYF. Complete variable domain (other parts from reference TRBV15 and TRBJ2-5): DAMVIQNPRYQVTQFGKPVTLSCSQTLNHNVMYWYQQKSSQAPKLLFHYYDKDFNNEADTPDNFQSRRPNTSFCFLDIRSPGLGDTAMYLCATSRRIAETQYFGPGTRLLVL.

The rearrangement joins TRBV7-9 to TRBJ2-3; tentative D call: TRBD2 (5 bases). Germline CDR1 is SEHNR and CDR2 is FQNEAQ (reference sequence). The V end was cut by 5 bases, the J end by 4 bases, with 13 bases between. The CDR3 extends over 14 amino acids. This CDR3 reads CASSPGLPPDTQYF. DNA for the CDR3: TGTGCCAGCAGCCCCGGACTCCCCCCAGATACGCAGTATTTT.

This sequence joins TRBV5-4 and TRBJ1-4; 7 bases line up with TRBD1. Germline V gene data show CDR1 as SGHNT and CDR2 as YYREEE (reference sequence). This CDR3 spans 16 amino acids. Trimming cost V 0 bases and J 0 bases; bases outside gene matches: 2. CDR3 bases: TGTGCCAGCAGCTTGGACAGGGGCGCAACTAATGAAAAACTGTTTTTT. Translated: CASSLDRGATNEKLFF.

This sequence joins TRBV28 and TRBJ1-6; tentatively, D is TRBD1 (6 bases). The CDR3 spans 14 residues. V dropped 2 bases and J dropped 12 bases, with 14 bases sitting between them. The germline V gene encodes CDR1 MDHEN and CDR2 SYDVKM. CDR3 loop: CASSLVQGKRPLHF. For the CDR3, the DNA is TGTGCCAGCAGTTTAGTACAGGGAAAAAGACCCCTCCACTTT.

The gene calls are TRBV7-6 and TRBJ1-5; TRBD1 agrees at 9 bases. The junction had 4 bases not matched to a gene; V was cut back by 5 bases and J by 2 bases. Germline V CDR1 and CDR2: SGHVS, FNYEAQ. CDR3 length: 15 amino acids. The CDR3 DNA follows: TGTGCCAGCAGCCTACAGGGGGCAGGCAATCAGCCCCAGCATTTT. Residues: CASSLQGAGNQPQHF.

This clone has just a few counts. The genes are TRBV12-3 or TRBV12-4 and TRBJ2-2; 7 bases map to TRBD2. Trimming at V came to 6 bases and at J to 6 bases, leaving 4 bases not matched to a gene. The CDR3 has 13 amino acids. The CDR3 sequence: CASRRTSSGELFF. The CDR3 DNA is TGTGCCAGCAGGCGGACTAGTTCCGGGGAGCTGTTTTTT.

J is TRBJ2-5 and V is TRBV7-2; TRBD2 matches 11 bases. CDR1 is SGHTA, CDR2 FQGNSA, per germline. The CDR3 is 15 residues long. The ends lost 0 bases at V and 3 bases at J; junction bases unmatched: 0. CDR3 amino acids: CASSLAGLAEETQYF. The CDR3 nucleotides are TGTGCCAGCAGCTTAGCGGGACTAGCGGAAGAGACCCAGTACTTC. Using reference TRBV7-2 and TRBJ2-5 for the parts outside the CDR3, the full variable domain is GAGVSQSPSNKVTEKGKDVELRCDPISGHTALYWYRQSLGQGLEFLIYFQGNSAPDKSGLPSDRFSAERTGGSVSTLTIQRTQQEDSAVYLCASSLAGLAEETQYFGPGTRLLVL.